The clone carrying this T cell receptor (gamma chain) was recorded a few times. This clone may be a read error of a much larger clone one base away. TCRdb reprocessed the reads through CATT. The profile shows 1,500 to 2,000 gamma-chain clones, less than 15% of them singletons. This record comes from a study of gamma-delta chains in newborns, infants, children. Study-level background: Innate gammadelta T cells reportedly expand polyclonally right after birth, driven by microbial exposure, per the title.

Per the germline V gene, CDR1 is GITISATS and CDR2 is ISYDGTV (reference sequence). There are 17 residues in the CDR3. The V gene is TRGV9, the J gene TRGJP. The sample comprised blood. The TCR comes from a child who was a newborn, infant or young child, either healthy, febrile or measles-vaccinated (not recorded which). The CDR3 nucleotides are TGTGCCTTGTGGGGGGCCTCGCAAGAGTTGGGCAGAAAAATCAAGGTATTT. Translated, it gives CALWGASQELGRKIKVF.